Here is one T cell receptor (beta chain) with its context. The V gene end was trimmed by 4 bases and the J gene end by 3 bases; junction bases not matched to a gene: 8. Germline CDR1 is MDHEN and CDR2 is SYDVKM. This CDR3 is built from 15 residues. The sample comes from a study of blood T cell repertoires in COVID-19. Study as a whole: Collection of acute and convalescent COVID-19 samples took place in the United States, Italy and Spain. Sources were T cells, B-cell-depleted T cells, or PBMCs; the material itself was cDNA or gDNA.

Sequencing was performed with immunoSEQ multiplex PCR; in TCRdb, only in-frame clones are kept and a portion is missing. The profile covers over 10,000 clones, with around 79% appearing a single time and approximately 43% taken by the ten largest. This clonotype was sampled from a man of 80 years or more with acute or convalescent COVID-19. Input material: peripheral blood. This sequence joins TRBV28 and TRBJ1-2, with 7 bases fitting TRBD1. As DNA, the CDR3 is TGTGCCAGCAGTTCCCCGACAGGGTCCTACTATGGCTACACCTTC. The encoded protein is CASSSPTGSYYGYTF.